This TCR beta chain derives from a study of blood T cell repertoires in COVID-19. Overall study: There were acute and convalescent COVID-19 samples, and they came from the United States, Italy and Spain. Sample material is recorded as cDNA or gDNA derived from T cells, B-cell-depleted T cells, or PBMCs.

V lost 5 bases, J lost 8 bases, and 5 bases stayed unmatched. The CDR3 spans 12 residues. This table comes from immunoSEQ multiplex PCR, and its TCRdb copy is limited to in-frame clones, with some not included. The sample has under 450,000 clones; more than 75% are singletons. J is TRBJ1-2 and V is TRBV12-3 or TRBV12-4, with 7 bases that match TRBD1. This clonotype was obtained from a human donor with acute or convalescent COVID-19. The donor label of this sample is uncertain. Material: peripheral blood. CDR3 in amino acids: CASSEDRIGYTF. CDR3 sequence (DNA): TGTGCCAGCAGTGAGGACAGGATCGGCTACACCTTC.